This note documents a single TCR beta chain sequence. These data originate in a study of blood T cell repertoires in COVID-19. Germline V gives CDR1 SGHTA, CDR2 FQGNSA. The V and J ends lost 4 bases and 4 bases respectively, with 7 bases between them. The CDR3 runs to 12 residues. Sequenced by immunoSEQ multiplex PCR; TCRdb stores in-frame clones only, minus some. The sample lists fewer than 35,000 clones; approximately 91% were seen once. Sequencing was done on a sample of peripheral blood. The rearrangement joins TRBV7-2 to TRBJ2-5, with D tentatively TRBD2 (6 bases). The TCR originated in a human donor with active COVID-19. The donor label of this sample is uncertain. CDR3 coding DNA: TGTGCCAGCAGCTCCGGGGGAGAGACCCAGTACTTC. This sequence encodes CASSSGGETQYF.